The rows below give T cell receptor beta chains drawn from one sample of a study of radiotherapy plus CTLA-4 blockade in lung cancer. This table comes from immunoSEQ multiplex PCR, and its TCRdb copy is limited to in-frame clones, with some not included. The sample has 45,000 to 55,000 clones, 82% seen once. Specimen: peripheral blood, collected from a patient treated with radiotherapy plus ipilimumab. The receptors derive from a human donor with non-small cell lung cancer who had stable disease on radiotherapy plus ipilimumab. Both conserved end residues are part of each CDR3. D genes are given only for firm matches. The listing skips clone size in some rows; elsewhere it reads once, few, many or a size class.

cdr3_nt: TGCGCCAGCAGCCGTTTAGGGACATTCTCCTACGAGCAGTACTTC
cdr3_aa: CASSRLGTFSYEQYF
v_call: TRBV4-1
cdr3_length: 15
d_call: .
j_call: TRBJ2-7
clone_size: few

cdr3_nt: TGTGCCAGCAGTCCCCGAGGGAGCGGGAGAAATGAGGATGAGCAGTTCTTC
cdr3_aa: CASSPRGSGRNEDEQFF
v_call: TRBV28
cdr3_length: 17
d_call: TRBD2
j_call: TRBJ2-1
clone_size: .

cdr3_nt: TGTGCCAGCAGTCATCGACAGGGAGGTGTGCTAGCTTTCTTT
cdr3_aa: CASSHRQGGVLAFF
v_call: TRBV6-5
cdr3_length: 14
d_call: TRBD1
j_call: TRBJ1-1
clone_size: .

cdr3_nt: TGTGCCAGCGCCCCCGGGTTTACCTACGAGCAGTACTTC
cdr3_aa: CASAPGFTYEQYF
v_call: TRBV6-1
cdr3_length: 13
d_call: .
j_call: TRBJ2-7
clone_size: .

cdr3_nt: TGTGCCAGTAGTTCAGGACAGGATCAGCCCCAGCATTTT
cdr3_aa: CASSSGQDQPQHF
v_call: TRBV19
cdr3_length: 13
d_call: TRBD1
j_call: TRBJ1-5
clone_size: few

cdr3_nt: TGCAGCGTTGTATTCCTAGCCGGTCCAAATGAGCAGTTCTTC
cdr3_aa: CSVVFLAGPNEQFF
v_call: TRBV29-1
cdr3_length: 14
d_call: .
j_call: TRBJ2-1
clone_size: .

cdr3_nt: TGTGCCAGCAGCTTTGTACAGGGGACACACGAGCAGTACTTC
cdr3_aa: CASSFVQGTHEQYF
v_call: TRBV7-2
cdr3_length: 14
d_call: TRBD1
j_call: TRBJ2-7
clone_size: few

cdr3_nt: TGCAGCGGGGACAGGGGAGGGTCGGAGACCCAGTACTTC
cdr3_aa: CSGDRGGSETQYF
v_call: TRBV29-1
cdr3_length: 13
d_call: TRBD1
j_call: TRBJ2-5
clone_size: medium-sized

cdr3_nt: TGTGCCAGCAGCTTAAACGCGGGACAAGAGACCCAGTACTTC
cdr3_aa: CASSLNAGQETQYF
v_call: TRBV7-2
cdr3_length: 14
d_call: .
j_call: TRBJ2-5
clone_size: few

cdr3_nt: TGTGCCAGTAGTGCCGGGACAGGGTCCGGGGAGCTGTTTTTT
cdr3_aa: CASSAGTGSGELFF
v_call: TRBV19
cdr3_length: 14
d_call: TRBD1
j_call: TRBJ2-2
clone_size: .

cdr3_nt: TGTGCCAGCAGCTTAGATCAGACAGGGGTCACAGATACGCAGTATTTT
cdr3_aa: CASSLDQTGVTDTQYF
v_call: TRBV11-2
cdr3_length: 16
d_call: TRBD1
j_call: TRBJ2-3
clone_size: once